This T cell receptor beta chain was profiled in a study of blood T cell repertoires in COVID-19. Whole-study context: Samples taken during acute and convalescent COVID-19 were collected in the United States, Italy and Spain.

In the authors' methods: The assay estimated nucleated cells by amplifying reference gene primers. Here immunoSEQ multiplex PCR was the method, and the copy in TCRdb shows in-frame clones only, minus some. The V and J calls and clone size come from that table; D and trimming were worked out from the DNA. The data contain 150,000 to 200,000 clones, about 91% of them singletons. V was trimmed by 7 bases and J by 0 bases, leaving 19 bases between them. Germline V gives CDR1 MNHEY, CDR2 SMNVEV (reference sequence). This CDR3 comprises 18 residues. Sequenced: peripheral blood. The rearrangement joins TRBV27 to TRBJ2-6; D is perhaps TRBD1 (5 bases). This receptor was taken from a woman aged 45-59 years with acute or convalescent COVID-19. In DNA, the CDR3 is TGTGCCAGCACCTCGCGATGGGCAGGGTACTCTGGGGCCAACGTCCTGACTTTC. Its protein is CASTSRWAGYSGANVLTF.